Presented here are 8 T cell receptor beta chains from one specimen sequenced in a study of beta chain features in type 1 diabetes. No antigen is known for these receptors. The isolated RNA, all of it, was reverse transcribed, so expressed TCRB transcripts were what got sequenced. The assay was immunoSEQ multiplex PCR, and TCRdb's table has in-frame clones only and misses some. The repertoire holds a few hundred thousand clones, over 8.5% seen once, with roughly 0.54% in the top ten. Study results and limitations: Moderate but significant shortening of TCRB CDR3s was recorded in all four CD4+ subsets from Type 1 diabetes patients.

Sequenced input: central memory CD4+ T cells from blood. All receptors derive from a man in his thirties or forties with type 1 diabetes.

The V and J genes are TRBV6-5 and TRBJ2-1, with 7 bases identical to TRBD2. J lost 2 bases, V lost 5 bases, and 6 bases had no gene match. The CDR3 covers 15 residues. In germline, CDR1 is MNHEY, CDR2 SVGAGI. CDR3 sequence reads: CASSLGLGPYNEQFF. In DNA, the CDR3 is TGTGCCAGCAGTCTCGGACTAGGCCCCTACAATGAGCAGTTCTTC.

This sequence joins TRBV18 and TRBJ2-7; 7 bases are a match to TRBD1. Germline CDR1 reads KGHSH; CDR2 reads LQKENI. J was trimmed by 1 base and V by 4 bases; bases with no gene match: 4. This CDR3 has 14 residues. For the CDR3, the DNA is TGTGCCAGCTCACTCGGACAGGAGTCCTACGAGCAGTACTTC. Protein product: CASSLGQESYEQYF.

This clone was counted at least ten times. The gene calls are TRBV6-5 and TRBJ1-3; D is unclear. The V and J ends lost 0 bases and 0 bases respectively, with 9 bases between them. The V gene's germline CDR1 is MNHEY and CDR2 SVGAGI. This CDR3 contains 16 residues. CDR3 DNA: TGTGCCAGCAGTTACTCAGCACAAAGCTCTGGAAACACCATATATTTT. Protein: CASSYSAQSSGNTIYF.

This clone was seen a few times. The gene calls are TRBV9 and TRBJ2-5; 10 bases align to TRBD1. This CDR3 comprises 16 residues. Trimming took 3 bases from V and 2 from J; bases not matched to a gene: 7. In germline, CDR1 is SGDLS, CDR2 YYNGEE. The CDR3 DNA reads TGTGCCAGCAGCGCCATGGGACAGGGGAGTCAAGAGACCCAGTACTTC. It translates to CASSAMGQGSQETQYF.

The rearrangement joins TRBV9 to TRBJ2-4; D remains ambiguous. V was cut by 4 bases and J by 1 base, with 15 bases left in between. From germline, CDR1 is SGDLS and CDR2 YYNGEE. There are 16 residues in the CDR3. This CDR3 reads CASSPRPWTAKNIQYF. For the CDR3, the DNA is TGTGCCAGCAGCCCCCGACCCTGGACGGCCAAAAACATTCAGTACTTC. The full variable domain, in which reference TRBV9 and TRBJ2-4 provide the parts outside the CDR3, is DSGVTQTPKHLITATGQRVTLRCSPRSGDLSVYWYQQSLDQGLQFLIQYYNGEERAKGNILERFSAQQFPDLHSELNLSSLELGDSALYFCASSPRPWTAKNIQYFGAGTRLSVL.

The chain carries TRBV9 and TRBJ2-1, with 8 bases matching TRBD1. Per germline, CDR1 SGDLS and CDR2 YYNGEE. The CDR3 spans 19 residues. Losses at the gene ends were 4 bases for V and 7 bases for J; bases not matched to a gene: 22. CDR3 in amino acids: CASSPTVDTGTGFSNEQFF. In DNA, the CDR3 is TGTGCCAGCAGCCCGACCGTAGACACCGGGACAGGATTTAGTAATGAGCAGTTCTTC.

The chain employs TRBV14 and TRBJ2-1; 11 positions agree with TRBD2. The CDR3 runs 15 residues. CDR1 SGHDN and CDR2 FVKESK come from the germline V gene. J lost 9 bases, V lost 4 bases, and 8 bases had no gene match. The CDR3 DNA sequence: TGTGCCAGCAGCCGCATGACTAGCGGGATCGGTGAGCAGTTCTTC. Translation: CASSRMTSGIGEQFF.

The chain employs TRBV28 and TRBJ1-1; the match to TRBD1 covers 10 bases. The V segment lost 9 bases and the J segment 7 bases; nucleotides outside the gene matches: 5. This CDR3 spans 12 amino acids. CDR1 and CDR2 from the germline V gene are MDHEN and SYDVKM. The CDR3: CASRTGGREAFF. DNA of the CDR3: TGTGCCAGTCGGACAGGGGGACGTGAAGCTTTCTTT.